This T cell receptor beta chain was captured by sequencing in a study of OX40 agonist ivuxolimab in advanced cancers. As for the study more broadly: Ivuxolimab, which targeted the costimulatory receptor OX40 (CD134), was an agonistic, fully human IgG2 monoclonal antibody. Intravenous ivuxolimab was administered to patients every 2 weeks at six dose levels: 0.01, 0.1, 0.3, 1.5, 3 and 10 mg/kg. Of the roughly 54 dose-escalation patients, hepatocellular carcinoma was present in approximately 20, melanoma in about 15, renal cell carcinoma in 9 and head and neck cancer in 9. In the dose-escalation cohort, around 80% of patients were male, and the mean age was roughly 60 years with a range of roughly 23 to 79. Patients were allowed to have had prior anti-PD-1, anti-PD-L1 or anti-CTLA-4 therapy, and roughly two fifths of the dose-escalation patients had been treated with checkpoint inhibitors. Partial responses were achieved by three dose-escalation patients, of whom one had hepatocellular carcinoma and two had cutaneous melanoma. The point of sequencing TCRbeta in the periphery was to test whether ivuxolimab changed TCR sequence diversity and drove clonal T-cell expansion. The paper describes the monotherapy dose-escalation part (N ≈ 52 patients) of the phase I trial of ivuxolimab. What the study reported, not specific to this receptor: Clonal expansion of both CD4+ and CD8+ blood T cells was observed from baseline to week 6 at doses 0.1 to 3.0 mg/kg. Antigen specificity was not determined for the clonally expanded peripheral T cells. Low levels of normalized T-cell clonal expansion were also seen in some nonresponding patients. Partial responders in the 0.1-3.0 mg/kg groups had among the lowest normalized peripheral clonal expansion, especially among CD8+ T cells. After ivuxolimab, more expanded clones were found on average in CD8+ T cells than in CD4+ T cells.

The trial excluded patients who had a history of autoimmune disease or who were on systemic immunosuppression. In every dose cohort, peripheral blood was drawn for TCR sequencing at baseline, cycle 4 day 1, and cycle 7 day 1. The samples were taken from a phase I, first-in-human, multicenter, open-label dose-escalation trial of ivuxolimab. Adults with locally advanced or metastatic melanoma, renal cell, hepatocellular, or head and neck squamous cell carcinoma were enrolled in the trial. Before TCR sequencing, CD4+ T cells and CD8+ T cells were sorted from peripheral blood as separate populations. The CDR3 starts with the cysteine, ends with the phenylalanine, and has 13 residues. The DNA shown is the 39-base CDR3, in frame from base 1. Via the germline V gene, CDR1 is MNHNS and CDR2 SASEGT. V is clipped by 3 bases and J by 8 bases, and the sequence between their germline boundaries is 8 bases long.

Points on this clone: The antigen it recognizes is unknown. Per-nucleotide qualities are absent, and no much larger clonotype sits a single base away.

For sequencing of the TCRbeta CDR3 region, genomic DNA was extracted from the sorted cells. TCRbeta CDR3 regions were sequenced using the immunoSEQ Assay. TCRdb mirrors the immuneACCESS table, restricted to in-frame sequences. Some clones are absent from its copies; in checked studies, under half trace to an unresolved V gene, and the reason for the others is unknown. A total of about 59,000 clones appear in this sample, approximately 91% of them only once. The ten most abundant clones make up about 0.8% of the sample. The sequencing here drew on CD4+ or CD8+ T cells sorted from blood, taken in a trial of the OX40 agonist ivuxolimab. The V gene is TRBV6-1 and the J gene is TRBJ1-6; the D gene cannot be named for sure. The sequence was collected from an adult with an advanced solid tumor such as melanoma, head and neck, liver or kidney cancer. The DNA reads TGTGCCAGCAGTGATCTATCCGATTCACCCCTCCACTTT. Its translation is CASSDLSDSPLHF.